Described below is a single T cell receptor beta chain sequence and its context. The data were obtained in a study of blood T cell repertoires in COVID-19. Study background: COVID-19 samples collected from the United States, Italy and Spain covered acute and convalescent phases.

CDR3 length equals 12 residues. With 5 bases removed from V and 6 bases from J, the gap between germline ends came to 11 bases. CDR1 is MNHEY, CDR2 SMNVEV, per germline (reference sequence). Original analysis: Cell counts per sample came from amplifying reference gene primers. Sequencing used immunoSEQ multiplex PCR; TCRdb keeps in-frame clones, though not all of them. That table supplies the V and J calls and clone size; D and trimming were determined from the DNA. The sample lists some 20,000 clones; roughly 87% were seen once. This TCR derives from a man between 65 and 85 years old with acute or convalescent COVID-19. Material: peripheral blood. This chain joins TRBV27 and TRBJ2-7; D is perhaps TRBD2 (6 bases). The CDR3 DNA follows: TGTGCCAGCAGTCCGGAGGGTTCCGAGCAGTACTTC. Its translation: CASSPEGSEQYF.